This is a list of T cell receptor beta chains from one sample in a study of blood T cell repertoires in COVID-19. Here immunoSEQ multiplex PCR was the method, and the copy in TCRdb shows in-frame clones only, minus some. The data hold about 200,000 clones, with around 87% observed a single time. Material: peripheral blood. The receptors derive from a woman aged 45-59 years with COVID-19, enrolled during active disease. Each CDR3 is given with its conserved first and last residue. Each record gives: clone size, J gene, CDR3 length, V gene, D gene, CDR3 protein, CDR3 DNA. The D gene is left open where the match is weak. Not every row has a clone size; where given, it reads once, few, many or a size class.

size: .; J: TRBJ1-1; length: 13; V: TRBV27; D: .; CDR3: CASSYSPNTEAFF; DNA: TGTGCCAGCAGTTACTCCCCGAACACTGAAGCTTTCTTT
size: .; J: TRBJ2-5; length: 19; V: TRBV7-3; D: TRBD2; CDR3: CASSLTGLAGGGRQETQYF; DNA: TGTGCCAGCAGCTTAACCGGACTAGCGGGGGGCGGGCGCCAAGAGACCCAGTACTTC
size: .; J: TRBJ2-4; length: 12; V: TRBV19; D: .; CDR3: CASSVTRNIQYF; DNA: TGTGCCAGTAGCGTTACTAGAAACATTCAGTACTTC
size: .; J: TRBJ2-1; length: 15; V: TRBV30; D: .; CDR3: CAWSTSGGSYNEQFF; DNA: TGTGCCTGGAGTACATCTGGCGGCTCCTACAATGAGCAGTTCTTC
size: .; J: TRBJ2-1; length: 16; V: TRBV11-2; D: .; CDR3: CASSPGRSTQSEEQFF; DNA: TGTGCCAGCAGCCCAGGGCGATCAACTCAATCGGAGGAGCAGTTCTTC
size: .; J: TRBJ1-1; length: 14; V: TRBV19; D: .; CDR3: CASSMDTANTEAFF; DNA: TGTGCCAGTAGTATGGATACAGCGAACACTGAAGCTTTCTTT
size: .; J: TRBJ1-5; length: 14; V: TRBV27; D: .; CDR3: CASSYGDSNQPQHF; DNA: TGTGCCAGCAGTTACGGGGATAGCAATCAGCCCCAGCATTTT
size: .; J: TRBJ2-1; length: 13; V: TRBV10-3; D: TRBD1; CDR3: CAIHPDRRNEQFF; DNA: TGTGCCATCCACCCGGACAGGAGAAATGAGCAGTTCTTC
size: once; J: TRBJ2-5; length: 14; V: TRBV28; D: .; CDR3: CASSDAGAWETQYF; DNA: TGTGCCAGCAGTGACGCGGGGGCTTGGGAGACCCAGTACTTC
size: .; J: TRBJ1-1; length: 14; V: TRBV4-1; D: TRBD1; CDR3: CASSQENRGRFAFF; DNA: TGCGCCAGCAGCCAAGAAAACAGGGGGCGGTTTGCTTTCTTT
size: .; J: TRBJ2-3; length: 17; V: TRBV27; D: TRBD1; CDR3: CASSFHDRGAEADTQYF; DNA: TGTGCCAGCAGTTTCCACGACAGGGGGGCTGAAGCAGATACGCAGTATTTT
size: many; J: TRBJ1-5; length: 13; V: TRBV6-1; D: .; CDR3: CASSDRAFQPQHF; DNA: TGTGCCAGCAGTGACAGGGCGTTTCAGCCCCAGCATTTT
size: .; J: TRBJ1-2; length: 13; V: TRBV30; D: .; CDR3: CAWGDPPRGGYTF; DNA: TGTGCCTGGGGGGACCCCCCCAGGGGAGGCTACACCTTC
size: .; J: TRBJ1-2; length: 14; V: TRBV4-1; D: TRBD1; CDR3: CASSLLGGVNGYTF; DNA: TGCGCCAGCAGTCTTCTAGGGGGCGTAAATGGCTACACCTTC
size: .; J: TRBJ1-5; length: 15; V: TRBV4-1; D: TRBD1; CDR3: CASSQGGQGVQPQHF; DNA: TGCGCCAGCAGCCAAGGGGGACAGGGCGTTCAGCCCCAGCATTTT
size: .; J: TRBJ2-5; length: 17; V: TRBV29-1; D: TRBD2; CDR3: CSVEATGLAGGSETQYF; DNA: TGCAGCGTTGAAGCCACCGGACTAGCGGGGGGGTCGGAGACCCAGTACTTC